This T cell receptor (beta chain) stems from a study of shared clonotypes between healthy human individuals. Assay: immunoSEQ multiplex PCR; the TCRdb copy retains only in-frame clones and omits some. The sample carries roughly 1,100,000 clones, about 76% recorded once. The CDR3 length is 11 residues. Trimming took off 7 bases at V and 3 bases at J, with 10 bases between the two ends. Germline CDR1 and CDR2: SQVTM and ANQGSEA. Sequencing was performed on memory CD4+ T cells sorted from blood. Stated subset: CD45RA-negative fraction. The chain joins TRBV29-1 to TRBJ2-7, with D unresolved. The clonotype originates from a man between 18 and 29 years old in good health. CDR3 in amino acids: CSAGVNYEQYF. In nucleotides, the CDR3 is TGCAGCGCTGGAGTTAACTACGAGCAGTACTTC.